This entry is about one TCR beta chain. The target antigen is unknown. The sample is drawn from a study of cytomegalovirus exposure and HLA in healthy donors. Germline-derived CDR1 and CDR2 are SGHNT and YYREEE (reference sequence). V was pared by 3 bases and J by 2 bases, with 5 bases of the junction left unmatched. This CDR3 spans 15 amino acids. General observations from the study: Cytomegalovirus status was reportedly diagnosed by the classifier with high sensitivity and specificity. Most observed TCR sequences were rare, whereas some public TCRs were detected in many donors. Cytomegalovirus-associated TCR beta chains were listed, numbering roughly 150.

The donors were part of the approximately 120-subject validation cohort, which stood apart from the approximately 640-subject first cohort. TCRdb's copy holds only in-frame clones and misses some; the assay was immunoSEQ multiplex PCR. The profile shows a few hundred thousand clones, 86% of them singletons. This TCR was recovered from a woman younger than 35 in good health and CMV-seronegative. The rearrangement uses TRBV5-4 and TRBJ2-7; TRBD1 matches 10 bases. The sequenced sample consisted of PBMCs. The chain's CDR3 is CASSYPTGGPYEQYF. CDR3 in DNA: TGTGCCAGCAGCTACCCGACAGGGGGCCCCTACGAGCAGTACTTC.